The entry that follows covers one T cell receptor beta chain sequence. The source of the sample is a study of shared clonotypes between healthy human individuals. This table comes from immunoSEQ multiplex PCR, and its TCRdb copy is limited to in-frame clones, with some not included. The top ten clones hold under 11% of a sample with 170,000 or so clones, over 50% of them seen once. This CDR3 has 13 residues. CDR1 and CDR2 (germline): MNHEY, SVGAGI. V was clipped by 9 bases and J by 7 bases; unmatched bases: 10. The sequence derives from a man aged 30-40 years in good health. Material: memory CD4+ T cells sorted from blood. The subset denotes: CD45RA-negative fraction. The J gene is TRBJ2-3, the V gene TRBV6-5; 7 nucleotides agree with TRBD2. In DNA form, the CDR3 reads TGTGCCAGTGGTTGGGAGGGTGCCTATACGCAGTATTTT. It translates to CASGWEGAYTQYF.